The 30 T cell receptor beta chains in this list originate from one sample, sequenced in a study of T cells in pancreatic ductal adenocarcinoma (dated by TCRdb to 2016 to 2017). Libraries were made using the immunoSEQ multiplex PCR assay. The table was pulled from immuneACCESS by TCRdb, which kept in-frame rearrangements only. Such tables lose some clones; where checked, under half of the loss comes from unresolved V genes, and the rest has no known cause. The sample records 97,000 or so clones, roughly 96% of which are singletons. Less than 4% of the sample rests with the top ten. The selected pancreatic ductal adenocarcinoma patients had received surgery without neoadjuvant therapy. Sequencing was carried out using PBMCs. The receptors here all came from a human donor with pancreatic ductal adenocarcinoma.

Only one count was recorded for this clone. This rearrangement joins TRBV5-1 to TRBJ2-5, with D perhaps TRBD1 (6 bases). The germline V gene has CDR1 SGHRS and CDR2 YFSETQ. Trimming removed 4 bases from V and 0 bases from J, with 10 bases in between. This CDR3 spans 14 amino acids. The CDR3 loop reads CASSRAGDQETQYF. As DNA, the CDR3 is TGCGCCAGCAGCCGGGCAGGGGACCAAGAGACCCAGTACTTC.

V and J are TRBV6-6 and TRBJ2-7, with 7 bases matching TRBD1. This CDR3 region has 16 residues. Per germline, CDR1 MNHNY and CDR2 SVGAGI (reference sequence). V lost 5 bases, J lost 1 base, and 11 bases stayed unmatched. For the CDR3, the DNA is TGTGCCAGCAGTCCCAGGACAGGATTGGCTTCCTACGAGCAGTACTTC. Translation: CASSPRTGLASYEQYF.

The chain couples TRBV6-1 to TRBJ2-7; TRBD2 matches at 14 bases. Unmatched junction bases numbered 1, after V lost 3 bases and J lost 3 bases. The CDR3 totals 15 residues. Germline V lookup: CDR1 MNHNS, CDR2 SASEGT. DNA for the CDR3: TGTGCCAGCAGTGATGGGACTAGCGGGAGCTACGAGCAGTACTTC. Protein product: CASSDGTSGSYEQYF.

The chain combines TRBV18 with TRBJ1-2, with 7 bases aligning to TRBD1. Germline V gene data show CDR1 as KGHSH and CDR2 as LQKENI. This CDR3 region has 13 residues. V shed 4 bases and J 7 bases; nucleotides not matched to a gene: 6. The CDR3 region is CASSLGTAGGYTF. The CDR3 region has the DNA TGTGCCAGCTCACTAGGGACAGCGGGTGGCTACACCTTC.

The chain couples TRBV20-1 to TRBJ1-1; D gene unclear. The V and J ends lost 5 bases and 5 bases respectively, with 9 bases between them. Germline CDR1 is DFQATT and CDR2 is SNEGSKA (reference sequence). The CDR3 extends over 11 amino acids. In DNA, the CDR3 is TGCAGTGCTCCTCGGGAAACTGAAGCTTTCTTT. As protein: CSAPRETEAFF.

This chain connects TRBV28 to TRBJ1-2; D perhaps matches TRBD1 (5 bases). The V end lost 8 bases, the J end lost 3 bases, and 13 bases lay between the germline ends. CDR1 and CDR2 (germline): MDHEN, SYDVKM. This CDR3 spans 13 amino acids. The CDR3 reads CASRQHGDYGYTF. The DNA for the CDR3 is TGTGCCAGCCGACAGCATGGCGACTATGGCTACACCTTC.

The chain has TRBV10-3 and TRBJ2-3, with TRBD1 matching 8 bases. CDR3 size: 12 residues. Unmatched junction bases numbered 4, after V lost 5 bases and J lost 9 bases. Germline CDR1 is ENHRY and CDR2 is SYGVKD. The CDR3 region is CAISPDRETQYF. CDR3 DNA: TGTGCCATCAGTCCGGACAGGGAAACGCAGTATTTT.

This chain connects TRBV21-1 to TRBJ2-7; TRBD1 was called by the table and not checked on the DNA. TRBV21-1 is noted as a pseudogene. This CDR3 is built from 16 residues. CDR3 sequence (DNA): TGTGCCAGCAGCAAAAACGCGGACAGGTCCTCCTACGAGCAGTACTTC. This codes for CASSKNADRSSYEQYF.

The chain couples TRBV15 to TRBJ2-7; 7 bases are shared with TRBD1. The V gene end was trimmed by 3 bases and the J gene end by 0 bases; junction bases not matched to a gene: 8. CDR1 is LNHNV and CDR2 is YYDKDF in the germline V gene (reference sequence). The CDR3 runs to 16 residues. CDR3 nucleotides: TGTGCCACCAGCAGCGGCTTGAGGGGGCACTCCTACGAGCAGTACTTC. Amino acid sequence: CATSSGLRGHSYEQYF. Full variable domain (missing parts from reference TRBV15 and TRBJ2-7): DAMVIQNPRYQVTQFGKPVTLSCSQTLNHNVMYWYQQKSSQAPKLLFHYYDKDFNNEADTPDNFQSRRPNTSFCFLDIRSPGLGDTAMYLCATSSGLRGHSYEQYFGPGTRLTVT.

V and J are TRBV19 and TRBJ2-7; the D gene is possibly TRBD1 (5 bases). Trimming cost V 5 bases and J 6 bases, with 20 bases left between them. Germline V lookup: CDR1 LNHDA, CDR2 SQIVND (reference sequence). The CDR3 spans 15 residues. The CDR3 region is CASSRTGPQRGEQYF. The CDR3 DNA reads as TGTGCCAGTAGTCGCACAGGACCGCAAAGGGGCGAGCAGTACTTC. The whole variable domain, filled in from reference TRBV19 and TRBJ2-7, reads DGGITQSPKYLFRKEGQNVTLSCEQNLNHDAMYWYRQDPGQGLRLIYYSQIVNDFQKGDIAEGYSVSREKKESFPLTVTSAQKNPTAFYLCASSRTGPQRGEQYFGPGTRLTVT.

This chain joins TRBV7-8 and TRBJ1-2; TRBD1 might be the D (5 bases). Germline V lookup: CDR1 SGHVS, CDR2 FQNEAQ. V lost 4 bases, J lost 1 base, and 13 bases lay in between. This CDR3 region has 15 residues. CDR3 protein: CASSSPAGGNYGYTF. The CDR3 region has the DNA TGTGCCAGCAGCTCCCCCGCCGGGGGTAACTATGGCTACACCTTC.

Sample share makes this clone medium-sized (0.01 to 0.1%). The chain uses TRBV4-3 and TRBJ2-3; D unclear. Trimming removed 3 bases from V and 7 bases from J, with 11 bases in between. The CDR3 runs 13 residues. Germline CDR1 and CDR2: LGHNA and YSLEER. The CDR3 nucleotides read TGCGCCAGCAGCCAGTCCCGAGTTAATACGCAGTATTTT. It codes for CASSQSRVNTQYF.

This sequence joins TRBV7-2 and TRBJ2-3; D remains ambiguous. The CDR3 has 17 amino acids. From germline, CDR1 is SGHTA and CDR2 FQGNSA. Deletions cut 5 bases from V and 2 bases from J, with 20 bases between. In nucleotides, the CDR3 is TGTGCCAGCAGCCACCGATGGCCCGTCCTTGACACAGATACGCAGTATTTT. Its translation is CASSHRWPVLDTDTQYF.

This chain uses TRBV7-3 with TRBJ2-3; tentative D call: TRBD2 (6 bases). V was cut by 3 bases and J by 2 bases, with 12 bases left in between. The germline gives CDR1 SGHTA, CDR2 FQGTGA. This CDR3 has 15 amino acids. DNA of the CDR3: TGTGCCAGCAGCTTCGACGGCGGGACCACAGATACGCAGTATTTT. Protein product: CASSFDGGTTDTQYF. Based on the CDR3 plus reference TRBV7-3 and TRBJ2-3, the full variable domain is GAGVSQTPSNKVTEKGKYVELRCDPISGHTALYWYRQSLGQGPEFLIYFQGTGAADDSGLPNDRFFAVRPEGSVSTLKIQRTERGDSAVYLCASSFDGGTTDTQYFGPGTRLTVL.

The chain combines TRBV27 with TRBJ1-5; 10 bases agree with TRBD1. The ends lost 6 bases at V and 6 bases at J; junction bases unmatched: 5. The CDR3 contains 14 residues. Germline-derived CDR1 and CDR2 are MNHEY and SMNVEV (reference sequence). This chain's CDR3 is CASSRDRGFQPQHF. CDR3 DNA sequence: TGTGCCAGCAGCCGGGACAGGGGTTTTCAGCCCCAGCATTTT.

The chain is built from TRBV10-3 and TRBJ2-1; D might be TRBD1 (5 bases). The CDR3 sequence is 13 residues long. Germline V gene sequence: CDR1 ENHRY, CDR2 SYGVKD. The V end lost 9 bases, the J end lost 0 bases, and 9 bases lay between the germline ends. CDR3 bases: TGTGCCATTCAGGGTTCCTCCTACAATGAGCAGTTCTTC. It codes for CAIQGSSYNEQFF.

This chain connects TRBV5-6 to TRBJ1-1; D might be TRBD1 (5 bases). V lost 1 base and J lost 1, with 14 bases in between. CDR1 SGHDT and CDR2 YYEEEE come from the germline V gene. CDR3 length: 16 residues. The CDR3 nucleotides are TGTGCCAGCAGCTTGATCTTGGAAACAGGGAACACTGAAGCTTTCTTT. Protein product: CASSLILETGNTEAFF.

This CDR3 reads CASSSQATGIEQYF. The CDR3 coding sequence is TGTGCCAGCAGCTCTCAGGCCACAGGGATAGAGCAGTACTTC. The V gene is TRBV7-2, the J gene TRBJ2-7, with a tentative D call TRBD1 (6 bases). The CDR3 is made up of 14 amino acids. Germline values: CDR1 SGHTA, CDR2 FQGNSA. Deletions cut 4 bases from V and 7 bases from J, with 17 bases between.

This chain uses TRBV4-3 with TRBJ2-2; D might be TRBD2 (6 bases). Trimming shortened V by 0 bases and J by 7 bases, and 9 bases separated the two germline ends. Germline V CDR1 and CDR2: LGHNA, YSLEER. The CDR3 has 14 residues. As DNA, the CDR3 is TGCGCCAGCAGCCAAGAGGTGGGGGGCGGGGAGCTGTTTTTT. This sequence encodes CASSQEVGGGELFF.

The chain has TRBV19 and TRBJ2-7, with D perhaps matching TRBD2 (6 bases). The CDR3 has 13 amino acids. CDR1 and CDR2 (germline): LNHDA, SQIVND (reference sequence). V was clipped by 3 bases and J by 6 bases, with 12 bases between them. CDR3 DNA sequence: TGTGCCAGTAGTATGGGGACTCTCCGCGAGCAGTACTTC. This sequence encodes CASSMGTLREQYF.

The chain joins TRBV6-5 to TRBJ2-1; 13 bases are shared with TRBD2. Germline CDR1 is MNHEY and CDR2 is SVGAGI. V lost 5 bases to trimming and J lost 8 bases; unmatched junction nucleotides: 6. The CDR3 has 15 amino acids. In nucleotides, the CDR3 is TGTGCCAGCAGTCAAACTAGCGGGAGGGCCGATGAGCAGTTCTTC. Protein: CASSQTSGRADEQFF.

The genes are TRBV6-5 and TRBJ1-1; D gene ambiguous. Trimming stripped 5 bases from V and 7 bases from J, with 17 bases between. This CDR3 comprises 14 residues. Germline CDR1 is MNHEY and CDR2 is SVGAGI. The CDR3, as DNA: TGTGCCAGCAGTCGAGGAGGAGGCCTCAGTGAAGCTTTCTTT. Protein product: CASSRGGGLSEAFF.

This clone was recorded once. The chain uses TRBV30 and TRBJ1-3; D gene ambiguous. The germline V gene encodes CDR1 GTSNPN and CDR2 SVGIG (reference sequence). The CDR3 extends over 14 amino acids. With 3 bases removed from V and 0 bases from J, the gap between germline ends came to 9 bases. CDR3 sequence: CAWSPPVSGNTIYF. The DNA of the CDR3 is TGTGCCTGGAGCCCCCCAGTCTCTGGAAACACCATATATTTT.

The CDR3 region is CASSAGTGAYEQYF. The DNA of the CDR3 is TGTGCCAGTAGTGCCGGGACAGGGGCCTACGAGCAGTACTTC. The genes are TRBV19 and TRBJ2-7, with 10 bases that match TRBD1. Trimming at V came to 5 bases and at J to 2 bases, leaving 3 bases not matched to a gene. This CDR3 region has 14 residues. CDR1 is LNHDA and CDR2 is SQIVND in the germline V gene (reference sequence).

V is TRBV5-1 and J is TRBJ2-3, with 14 bases aligning to TRBD2. The CDR3 runs 16 residues. The V segment lost 2 bases and the J segment 3 bases; nucleotides outside the gene matches: 2. Germline values: CDR1 SGHRS, CDR2 YFSETQ. In DNA, the CDR3 is TGCGCCAGCAGCTTCGGGACTAGCGGGAGTACAGATACGCAGTATTTT. It is translated as CASSFGTSGSTDTQYF.

V is TRBV5-1 and J is TRBJ2-3; D not resolved. From germline, CDR1 is SGHRS and CDR2 YFSETQ. V gave up 0 bases and J gave up 5 bases, with 10 bases separating them. The CDR3 length is 14 residues. CDR3 nucleotides: TGCGCCAGCAGCTTGGCCCGTTATCGAGATACGCAGTATTTT. Translating gives CASSLARYRDTQYF.

The chain links TRBV30 to TRBJ2-4, with 7 positions matching TRBD1. The CDR3 has 13 amino acids. The J segment lost 9 bases and the V segment lost 4 bases, leaving 9 bases of the junction unmatched. Germline V CDR1 and CDR2: GTSNPN, SVGIG (reference sequence). CDR3 in amino acids: CAWNPPTGTIQYF. The CDR3 nucleotides read TGTGCCTGGAACCCCCCGACAGGGACCATTCAGTACTTC.

This chain's CDR3 is CAISEPSSGRAAEQYF. CDR3 coding DNA: TGTGCCATCAGTGAGCCGAGTAGCGGGAGGGCTGCCGAGCAGTACTTC. V is TRBV10-3 and J is TRBJ2-7, with TRBD2 matching over 11 bases. This CDR3 has 16 residues. V trimming: 2 bases; J trimming: 6 bases; junction bases outside the gene matches: 9. From germline, CDR1 is ENHRY and CDR2 SYGVKD.

The CDR3 reads CASSSSRAYEQYF. The CDR3 region has the DNA TGTGCCAGCAGTTCCTCTCGGGCCTACGAGCAGTACTTC. The gene calls are TRBV27 and TRBJ2-7, with unresolved D. Germline lookup yields CDR1 MNHEY and CDR2 SMNVEV (reference sequence). This CDR3 is 13 amino acids long. V lost 4 bases and J 2 bases, leaving 9 bases between the germline ends.

This chain joins TRBV18 and TRBJ2-1, with TRBD1 as a possible D gene (6 bases). V was cut by 3 bases and J by 4 bases, with 7 bases left in between. The CDR3 loop spans 13 amino acids. CDR1 KGHSH and CDR2 LQKENI come from the germline V gene. The CDR3 DNA reads TGTGCCAGCTCACCCGACAGGTACAATGAGCAGTTCTTC. It is translated as CASSPDRYNEQFF.